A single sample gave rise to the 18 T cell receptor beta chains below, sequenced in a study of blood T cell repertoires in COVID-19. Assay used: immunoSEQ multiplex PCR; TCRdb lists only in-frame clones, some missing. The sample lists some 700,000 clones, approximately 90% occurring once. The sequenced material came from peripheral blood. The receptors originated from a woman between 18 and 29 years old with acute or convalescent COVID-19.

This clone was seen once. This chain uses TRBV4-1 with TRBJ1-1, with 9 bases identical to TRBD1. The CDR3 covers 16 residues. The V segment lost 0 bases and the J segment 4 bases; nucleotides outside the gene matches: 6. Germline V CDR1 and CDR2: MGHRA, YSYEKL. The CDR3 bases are TGCGCCAGCAGCCAAGATGTTGGGACAGGGTTCACTGAAGCTTTCTTT. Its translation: CASSQDVGTGFTEAFF.

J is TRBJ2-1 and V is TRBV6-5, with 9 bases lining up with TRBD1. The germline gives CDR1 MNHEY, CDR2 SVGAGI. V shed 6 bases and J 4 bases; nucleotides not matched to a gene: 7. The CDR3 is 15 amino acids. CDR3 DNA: TGTGCCAGCAGGGGACAGGGAAGGGGGTACAATGAGCAGTTCTTC. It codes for CASRGQGRGYNEQFF.

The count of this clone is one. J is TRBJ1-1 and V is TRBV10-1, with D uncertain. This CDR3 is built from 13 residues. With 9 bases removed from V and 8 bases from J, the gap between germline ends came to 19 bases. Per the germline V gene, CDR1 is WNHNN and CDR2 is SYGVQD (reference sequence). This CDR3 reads CARTRAGFGEAFF. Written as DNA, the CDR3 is TGCGCCAGGACGAGGGCAGGATTTGGGGAAGCTTTCTTT.

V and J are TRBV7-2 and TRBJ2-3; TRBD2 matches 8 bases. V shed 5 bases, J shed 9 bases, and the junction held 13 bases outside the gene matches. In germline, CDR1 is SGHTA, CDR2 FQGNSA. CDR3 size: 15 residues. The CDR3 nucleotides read TGTGCCAGCAGCCCGGGGGCGGGGGGCCCTCGCACGCAGTATTTT. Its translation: CASSPGAGGPRTQYF. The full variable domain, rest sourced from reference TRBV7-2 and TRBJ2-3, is GAGVSQSPSNKVTEKGKDVELRCDPISGHTALYWYRQSLGQGLEFLIYFQGNSAPDKSGLPSDRFSAERTGGSVSTLTIQRTQQEDSAVYLCASSPGAGGPRTQYFGPGTRLTVL.

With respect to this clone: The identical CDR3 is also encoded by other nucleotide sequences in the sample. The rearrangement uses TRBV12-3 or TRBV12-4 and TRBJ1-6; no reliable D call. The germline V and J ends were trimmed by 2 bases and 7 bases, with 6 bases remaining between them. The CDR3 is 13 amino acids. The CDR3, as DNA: TGTGCCAGCAGTTTAAGCGAAAATTCACCCCTCCACTTT. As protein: CASSLSENSPLHF.

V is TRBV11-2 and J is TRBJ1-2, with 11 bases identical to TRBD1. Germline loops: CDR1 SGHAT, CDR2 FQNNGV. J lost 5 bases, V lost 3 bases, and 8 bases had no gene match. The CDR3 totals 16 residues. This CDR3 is CASSFRLGQGGYGYTF. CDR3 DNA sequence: TGTGCCAGCAGCTTTAGGTTGGGACAGGGGGGGTATGGCTACACCTTC.

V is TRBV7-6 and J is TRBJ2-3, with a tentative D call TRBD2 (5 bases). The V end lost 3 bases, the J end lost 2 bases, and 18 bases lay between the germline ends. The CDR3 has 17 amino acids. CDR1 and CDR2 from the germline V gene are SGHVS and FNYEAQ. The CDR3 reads CASSFLSPAAATDTQYF. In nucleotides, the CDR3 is TGTGCCAGCAGCTTTCTATCTCCAGCGGCCGCCACAGATACGCAGTATTTT.

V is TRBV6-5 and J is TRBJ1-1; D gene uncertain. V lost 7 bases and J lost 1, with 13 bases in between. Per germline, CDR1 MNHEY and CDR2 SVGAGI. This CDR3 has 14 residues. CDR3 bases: TGTGCCAGCAAAAAGGAGGGTAAGAACACTGAAGCTTTCTTT. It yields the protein CASKKEGKNTEAFF.

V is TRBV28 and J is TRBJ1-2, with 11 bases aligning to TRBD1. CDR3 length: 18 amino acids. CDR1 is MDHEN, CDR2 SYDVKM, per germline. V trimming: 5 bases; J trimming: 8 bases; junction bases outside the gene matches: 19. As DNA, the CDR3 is TGTGCCAGCAGTCCCCTCAGAAGATTGGGACAGGGGGAGAAGGGCTACACCTTC. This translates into CASSPLRRLGQGEKGYTF.

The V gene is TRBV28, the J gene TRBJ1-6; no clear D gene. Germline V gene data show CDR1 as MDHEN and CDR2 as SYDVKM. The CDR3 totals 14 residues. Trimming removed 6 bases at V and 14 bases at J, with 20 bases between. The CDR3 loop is CASRTTLQVSSLHF. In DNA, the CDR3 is TGTGCCAGCAGAACCACCCTCCAGGTTTCGTCCCTCCACTTT. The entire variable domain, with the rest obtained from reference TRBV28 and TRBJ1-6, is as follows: DVKVTQSSRYLVKRTGEKVFLECVQDMDHENMFWYRQDPGLGLRLIYFSYDVKMKEKGDIPEGYSVSREKKERFSLILESASTNQTSMYLCASRTTLQVSSLHFGNGTRLTVT.

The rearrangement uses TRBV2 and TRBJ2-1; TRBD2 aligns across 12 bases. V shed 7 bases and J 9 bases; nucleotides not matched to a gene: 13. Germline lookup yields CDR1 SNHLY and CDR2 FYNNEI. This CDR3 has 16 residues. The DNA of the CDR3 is TGTGCCAGCACCGAAGGGCTAGCGGGGGGGTTTGGTGAGCAGTTCTTC. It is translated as CASTEGLAGGFGEQFF.

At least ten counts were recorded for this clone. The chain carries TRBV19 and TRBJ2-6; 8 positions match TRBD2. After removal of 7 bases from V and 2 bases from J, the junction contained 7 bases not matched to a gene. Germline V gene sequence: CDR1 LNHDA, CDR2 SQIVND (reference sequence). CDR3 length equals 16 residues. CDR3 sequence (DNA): TGTGCCAGTACCGGGGGGGGCCGCGCTGGGGCCAACGTCCTGACTTTC. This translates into CASTGGGRAGANVLTF. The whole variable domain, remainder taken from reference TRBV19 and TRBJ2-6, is DGGITQSPKYLFRKEGQNVTLSCEQNLNHDAMYWYRQDPGQGLRLIYYSQIVNDFQKGDIAEGYSVSREKKESFPLTVTSAQKNPTAFYLCASTGGGRAGANVLTFGAGSRLTVL.

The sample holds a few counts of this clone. In DNA, the CDR3 is TGTGCCAGCAGTGCCGGACTCGACGGCCATGAGCAGTTCTTC. Amino acids: CASSAGLDGHEQFF. The V gene is TRBV6-4, the J gene TRBJ2-1, with D perhaps matching TRBD2 (5 bases). The V gene lost 4 bases and the J gene lost 8 bases, with 15 bases spanning the gap. The CDR3 is 14 residues long. Germline V CDR1 and CDR2: MRHNA, SNTAGT.

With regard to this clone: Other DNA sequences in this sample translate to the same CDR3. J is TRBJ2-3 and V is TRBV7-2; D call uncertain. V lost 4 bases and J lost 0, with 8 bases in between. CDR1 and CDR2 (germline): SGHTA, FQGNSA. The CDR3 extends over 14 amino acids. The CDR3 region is CASSSYWSTDTQYF. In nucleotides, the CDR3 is TGTGCCAGCAGCTCGTACTGGAGCACAGATACGCAGTATTTT.

The CDR3 loop reads CASSINSGTSTDTQYF. CDR3 DNA sequence: TGTGCCAGCAGCATAAATTCCGGGACTAGCACAGATACGCAGTATTTT. The chain links TRBV11-2 to TRBJ2-3, with D possibly being TRBD2 (6 bases). The V and J ends lost 5 bases and 0 bases respectively, with 15 bases between them. Germline lookup yields CDR1 SGHAT and CDR2 FQNNGV. This CDR3 contains 16 residues.

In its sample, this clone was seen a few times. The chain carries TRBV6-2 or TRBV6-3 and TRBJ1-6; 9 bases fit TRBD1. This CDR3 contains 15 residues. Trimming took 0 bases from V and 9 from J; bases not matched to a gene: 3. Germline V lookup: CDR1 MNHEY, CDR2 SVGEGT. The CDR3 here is CASSYSGTGFSPLHF. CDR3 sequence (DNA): TGTGCCAGCAGTTACTCCGGGACAGGGTTTTCACCCCTCCACTTT.

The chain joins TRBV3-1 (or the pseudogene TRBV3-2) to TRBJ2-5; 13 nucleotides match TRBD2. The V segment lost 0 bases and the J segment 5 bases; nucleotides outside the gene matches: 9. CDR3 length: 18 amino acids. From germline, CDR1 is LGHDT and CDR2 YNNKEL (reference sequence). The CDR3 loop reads CASSQETSGGPPVETQYF. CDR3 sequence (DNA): TGTGCCAGCAGCCAAGAGACTAGCGGGGGGCCCCCCGTGGAGACCCAGTACTTC.

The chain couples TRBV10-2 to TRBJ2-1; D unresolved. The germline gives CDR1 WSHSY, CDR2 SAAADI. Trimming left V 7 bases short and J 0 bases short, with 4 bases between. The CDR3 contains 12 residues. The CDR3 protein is CASTSSYNEQFF. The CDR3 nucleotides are TGCGCCAGCACTAGCTCCTACAATGAGCAGTTCTTC.